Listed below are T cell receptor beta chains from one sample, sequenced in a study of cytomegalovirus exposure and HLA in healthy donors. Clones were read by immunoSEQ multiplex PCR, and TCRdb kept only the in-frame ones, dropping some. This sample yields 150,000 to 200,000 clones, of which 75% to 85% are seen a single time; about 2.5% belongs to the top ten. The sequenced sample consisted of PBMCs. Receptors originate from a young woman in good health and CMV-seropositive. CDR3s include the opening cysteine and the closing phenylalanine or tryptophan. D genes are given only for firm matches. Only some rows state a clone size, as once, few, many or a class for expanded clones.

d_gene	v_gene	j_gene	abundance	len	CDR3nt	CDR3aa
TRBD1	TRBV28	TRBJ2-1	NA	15	TGTGCCAGCAGTTTATTCCGACAGGGGAAAAATGAGCAGTTCTTC	CASSLFRQGKNEQFF
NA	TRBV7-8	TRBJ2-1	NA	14	TGTGCCAGCAGCCCCAGACAGGGTAGCGGGATTCAGTTCTTC	CASSPRQGSGIQFF
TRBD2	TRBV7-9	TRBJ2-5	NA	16	TGTGCCAGCAGCTTAGGCTACGGGGGGGGGCAAGAGACCCAGTACTTC	CASSLGYGGGQETQYF
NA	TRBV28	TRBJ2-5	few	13	TGTGCCACCAGAAACAGGGTACGGGAGACCCAGTACTTC	CATRNRVRETQYF
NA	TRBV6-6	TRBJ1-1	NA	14	TGTGCCAGCAGACCAGATACAGGGAACACTGAAGCTTTCTTT	CASRPDTGNTEAFF
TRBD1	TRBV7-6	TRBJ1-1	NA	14	TGTGCCAGCAGCGCGCGGGACAGGAACACTGAAGCTTTCTTT	CASSARDRNTEAFF
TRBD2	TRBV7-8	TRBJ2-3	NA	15	TGTGCCAGCAGCTTGCCGGGACTAGCGGACCGAACGCAGTATTTT	CASSLPGLADRTQYF
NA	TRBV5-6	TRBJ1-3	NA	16	TGTGCCAGCAGCCCCGCTACGGCGGCCGGAGGAAACACCATATATTTT	CASSPATAAGGNTIYF
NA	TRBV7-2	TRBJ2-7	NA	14	TGTGCCAGCAGCCCACGACAGGCCTCCTACGAGCAGTACTTC	CASSPRQASYEQYF
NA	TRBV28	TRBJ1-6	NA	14	TGTGCCAGCAGTTTAGGACAGAAAAATTCACCCCTCCACTTT	CASSLGQKNSPLHF
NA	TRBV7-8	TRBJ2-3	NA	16	TGTGCCAGCAGCTGGCAGGGTTCGGCATCCCCAGATACGCAGTATTTT	CASSWQGSASPDTQYF
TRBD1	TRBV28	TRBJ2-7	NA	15	TGTGCCAGCAGTTTATCACAGGGGACCTTCTACGAGCAGTACTTC	CASSLSQGTFYEQYF
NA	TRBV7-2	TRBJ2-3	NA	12	TGTGCCAGCAGCCCTTACACAGATACGCAGTATTTT	CASSPYTDTQYF
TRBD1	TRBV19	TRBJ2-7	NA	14	TGTGCCAGTAGTACATCCAGGGGGCACTACGAGCAGTACTTC	CASSTSRGHYEQYF
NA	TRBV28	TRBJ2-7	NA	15	TGTGCCAGCAGTTTAGAAACAGGGCACGGCTACGAGCAGTACTTC	CASSLETGHGYEQYF
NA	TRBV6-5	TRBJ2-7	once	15	TGTGCCAGCAGTTACTCACAGGGTAGGAAGTACGAGCAGTACTTC	CASSYSQGRKYEQYF
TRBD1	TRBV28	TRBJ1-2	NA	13	TGTGCCAGCAGTACGGGGACAGGACGCGGCTACACCTTC	CASSTGTGRGYTF
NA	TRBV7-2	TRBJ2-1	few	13	TGTGCCAGCGGCCCTCGTGGCTACAATGAGCAGTTCTTC	CASGPRGYNEQFF
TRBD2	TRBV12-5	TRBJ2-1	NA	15	TGTGCTAGTGTGGCGGGGGGCTTGTTGTACAATGAGCAGTTCTTC	CASVAGGLLYNEQFF
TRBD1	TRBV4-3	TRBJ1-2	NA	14	TGCGCCAGCAGCCAAGAGGGACAGGGTGGTGGCTACACCTTC	CASSQEGQGGGYTF
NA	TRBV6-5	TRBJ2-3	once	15	TGTGCCAGCAGTTACTCAGGGGACATCACAGATACGCAGTATTTT	CASSYSGDITDTQYF
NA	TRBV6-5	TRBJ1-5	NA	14	TGTGCCAGCAGCCCGGGACAAGGAAATCAGCCCCAGCATTTT	CASSPGQGNQPQHF
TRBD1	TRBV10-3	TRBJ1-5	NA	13	TGTGCCATCAGTCAGGGGGTGGGACAGCCCCAGCATTTT	CAISQGVGQPQHF
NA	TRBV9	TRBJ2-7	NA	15	TGTGCCAGCAGCGCGCTAGCTGGACAGTCCTACGAGCAGTACTTC	CASSALAGQSYEQYF
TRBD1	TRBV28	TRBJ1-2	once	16	TGTGCCAGCAGTTTTCAGCGGGACAGGGGGAGATTTGGCTACACCTTC	CASSFQRDRGRFGYTF
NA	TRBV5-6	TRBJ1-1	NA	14	TGTGCCAGCAGCACACTGACAGAAAACACTGAAGCTTTCTTT	CASSTLTENTEAFF
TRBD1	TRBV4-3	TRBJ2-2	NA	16	TGCGCCAGCAGCCAACGGGTAACAGGGGGCACCGGGGAGCTGTTTTTT	CASSQRVTGGTGELFF
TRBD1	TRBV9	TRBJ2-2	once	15	TGTGCCAGCAGAAGGGGGCTAGCTGACACCGGGGAGCTGTTTTTT	CASRRGLADTGELFF
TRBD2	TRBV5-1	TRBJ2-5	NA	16	TGCGCCAGCAGCCCGGGGACTAGCGGGGGGATAGAGACCCAGTACTTC	CASSPGTSGGIETQYF
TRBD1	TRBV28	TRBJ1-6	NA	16	TGTGCCAGCAGCCCCAGGGGACAGGGGAAGAATTCACCCCTCCACTTT	CASSPRGQGKNSPLHF
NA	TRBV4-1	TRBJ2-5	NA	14	TGCGCCAGCAGCCGAGGATGGGGGGAAGAGACCCAGTACTTC	CASSRGWGEETQYF
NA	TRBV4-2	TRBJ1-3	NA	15	TGTGCCAGCAGCCAAGAAAGCAGGCCGGGAAACACCATATATTTT	CASSQESRPGNTIYF
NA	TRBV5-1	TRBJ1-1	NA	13	TGCGCCAGCAGCCCCGGGGGGGACCCTGGGGCTTTCTTT	CASSPGGDPGAFF
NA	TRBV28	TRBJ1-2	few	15	TGTGCCAGCAGTTCCCACTTACAGGGTTTCGATGGCTACACCTTC	CASSSHLQGFDGYTF
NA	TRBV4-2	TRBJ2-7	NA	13	TGTGCCAGCAGCTACGAAGGGGGGGGCGAGCAGTACTTC	CASSYEGGGEQYF
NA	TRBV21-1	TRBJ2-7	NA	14	TGTGCCAGCAGCAAACTAAGGAGCTCCTACGAGCAGTACTTC	CASSKLRSSYEQYF
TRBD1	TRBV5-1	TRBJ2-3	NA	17	TGCGCCAGCAGCTCTACGACCGGGACAGGGGGCGCAGATACGCAGTATTTT	CASSSTTGTGGADTQYF
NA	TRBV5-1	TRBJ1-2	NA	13	TGCGCCAGCAGCTTGGGGGGCCCGGATGGCTACACCTTC	CASSLGGPDGYTF
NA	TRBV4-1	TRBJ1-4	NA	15	TGCGCCAGCAGCTTACAGGGAAGGGAGTTTGAAAAACTGTTTTTT	CASSLQGREFEKLFF
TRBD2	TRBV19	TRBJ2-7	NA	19	TGTGCCAGTAGTATAAACCCAGTCCTCCGAGGGGACTACTCCTACGAGCAGTACTTC	CASSINPVLRGDYSYEQYF
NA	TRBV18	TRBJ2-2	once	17	TGTGCCAGCTCACCACCTAATCTTCCAGGGAACACCGGGGAGCTGTTTTTT	CASSPPNLPGNTGELFF
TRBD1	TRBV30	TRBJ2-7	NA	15	TGTGCCTGGAGGCCCGGGACAGGGAGCTCCTACGAGCAGTACTTC	CAWRPGTGSSYEQYF
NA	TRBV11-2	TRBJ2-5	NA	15	TGTGCCAGCAGCATTGCAGGGAACTACCAAGAGACCCAGTACTTC	CASSIAGNYQETQYF
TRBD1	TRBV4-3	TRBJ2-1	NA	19	TGCGCCAGCAGCCTTAGGGCGCCAGAGGGGGCAGGGGCGTACAATGAGCAGTTCTTC	CASSLRAPEGAGAYNEQFF
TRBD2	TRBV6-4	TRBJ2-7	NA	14	TGTGCCAGCAGTGAATCGGGGGGGACCTACGAGCAGTACTTC	CASSESGGTYEQYF
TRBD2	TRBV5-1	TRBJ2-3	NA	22	TGCGCCAGCAGCTTGGCCCGGTCCGGGACTAGCGGGGGCCCTTTTCCCCTTCCCACGCAGTATTTT	CASSLARSGTSGGPFPLPTQYF
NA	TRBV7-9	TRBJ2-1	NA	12	TGTGCCAGCGGCAGGGTTTGGGATGAGCAGTTCTTC	CASGRVWDEQFF
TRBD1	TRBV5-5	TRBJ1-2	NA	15	TGTGCCAGCAGAGGACAGGGGGCTTTCCGGAGTGGCTACACCTTC	CASRGQGAFRSGYTF
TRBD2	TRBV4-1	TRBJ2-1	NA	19	TGCGCCAGCAGCCCCCGTCAAATGATAGCGGGGGGGAGTTACAATGAGCAGTTCTTC	CASSPRQMIAGGSYNEQFF
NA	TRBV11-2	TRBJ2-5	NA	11	TGTGCCAGCAGCTCGCGGGAGACCCAGTACTTC	CASSSRETQYF
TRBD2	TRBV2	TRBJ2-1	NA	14	TGTGCCAGCAGTGACAGCGGGGGGGCGGTTGAGCAGTTCTTC	CASSDSGGAVEQFF
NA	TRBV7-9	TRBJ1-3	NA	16	TGTGCCAGCAGCTTTGGCCTTTACATCTCTGGAAACACCATATATTTT	CASSFGLYISGNTIYF
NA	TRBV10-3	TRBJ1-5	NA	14	TGTGCCATCAGAGGGTCGGGGGGCAATCAGCCCCAGCATTTT	CAIRGSGGNQPQHF
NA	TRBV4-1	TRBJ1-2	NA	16	TGCGCCAGCAGCCAAGGGGCGATGAGGGATTTCTATGGCTACACCTTC	CASSQGAMRDFYGYTF
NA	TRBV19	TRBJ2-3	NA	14	TGTGTCAGTAGCCCCTATACTAGCACAGATACGCAGTATTTT	CVSSPYTSTDTQYF
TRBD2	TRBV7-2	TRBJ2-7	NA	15	TGTGCCAGCAGCTCTTCATCCGGGAGGGGCTACGAGCAGTACTTC	CASSSSSGRGYEQYF
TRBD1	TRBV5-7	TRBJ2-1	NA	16	TGTGCCAGCAGCCGGACAGGGTTTGAGATGGAGAATGAGCAGTTCTTC	CASSRTGFEMENEQFF
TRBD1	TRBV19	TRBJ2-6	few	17	TGTGCCAGCAGGGGACAGGGGGATCCTTGGGGGGCCAACGTCCTGACTTTC	CASRGQGDPWGANVLTF